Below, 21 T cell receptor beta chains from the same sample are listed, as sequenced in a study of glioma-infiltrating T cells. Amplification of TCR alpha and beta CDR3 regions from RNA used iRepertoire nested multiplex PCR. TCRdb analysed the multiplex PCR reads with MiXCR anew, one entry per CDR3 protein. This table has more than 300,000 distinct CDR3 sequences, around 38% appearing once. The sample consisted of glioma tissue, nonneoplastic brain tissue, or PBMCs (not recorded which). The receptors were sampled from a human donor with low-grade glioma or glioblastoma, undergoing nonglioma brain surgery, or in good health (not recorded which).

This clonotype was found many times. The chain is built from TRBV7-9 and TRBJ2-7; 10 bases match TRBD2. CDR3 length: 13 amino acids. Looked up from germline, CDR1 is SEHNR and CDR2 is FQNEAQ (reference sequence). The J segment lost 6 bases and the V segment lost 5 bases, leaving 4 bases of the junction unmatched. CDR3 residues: CASSPSGGREQYF. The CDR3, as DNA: TGTGCCAGCAGCCCTAGCGGGGGACGCGAGCAGTACTTC.

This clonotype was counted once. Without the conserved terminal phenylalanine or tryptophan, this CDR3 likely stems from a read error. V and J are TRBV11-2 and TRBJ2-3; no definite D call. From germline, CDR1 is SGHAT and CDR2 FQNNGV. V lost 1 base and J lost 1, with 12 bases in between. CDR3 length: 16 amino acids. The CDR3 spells CASSLGVVLGTDTQYL. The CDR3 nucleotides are TGTGCCAGCAGCTTAGGGGTAGTTTTGGGCACAGATACGCAGTATCTT.

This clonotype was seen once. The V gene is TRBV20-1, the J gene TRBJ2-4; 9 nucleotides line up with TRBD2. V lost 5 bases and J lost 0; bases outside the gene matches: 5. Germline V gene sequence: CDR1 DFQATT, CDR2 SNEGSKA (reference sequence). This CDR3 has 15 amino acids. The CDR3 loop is CSAPGLARAKNIQYF. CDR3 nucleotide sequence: TGCAGTGCTCCAGGACTAGCGAGAGCCAAAAACATTCAGTACTTC.

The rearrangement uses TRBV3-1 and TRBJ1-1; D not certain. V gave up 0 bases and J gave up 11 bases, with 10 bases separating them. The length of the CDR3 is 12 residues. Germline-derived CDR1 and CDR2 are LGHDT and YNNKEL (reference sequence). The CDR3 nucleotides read TGTGCCAGCAGCCAAGACCGGGGAAGGGCTTTCTTT. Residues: CASSQDRGRAFF.

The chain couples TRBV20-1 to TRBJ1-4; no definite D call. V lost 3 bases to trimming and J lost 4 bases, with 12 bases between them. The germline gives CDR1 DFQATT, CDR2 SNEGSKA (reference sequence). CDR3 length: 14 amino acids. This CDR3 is CSASRGRINEKLFF. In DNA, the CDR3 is TGCAGTGCTAGCCGGGGAAGGATTAATGAAAAACTGTTTTTT.

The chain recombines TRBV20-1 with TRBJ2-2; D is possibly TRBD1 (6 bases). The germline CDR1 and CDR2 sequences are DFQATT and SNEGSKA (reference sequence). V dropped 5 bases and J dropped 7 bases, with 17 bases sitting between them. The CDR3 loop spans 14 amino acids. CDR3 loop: CSAWTARAGGELFF. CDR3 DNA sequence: TGCAGTGCTTGGACAGCCCGCGCCGGCGGGGAGCTGTTTTTT.

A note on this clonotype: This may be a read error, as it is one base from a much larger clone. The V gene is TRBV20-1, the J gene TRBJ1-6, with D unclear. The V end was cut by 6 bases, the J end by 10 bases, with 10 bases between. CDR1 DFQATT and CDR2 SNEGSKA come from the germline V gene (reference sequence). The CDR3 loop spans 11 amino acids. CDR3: CSATFGSPLHF. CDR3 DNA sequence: TGCAGTGCCACCTTCGGGTCACCCCTCCACTTT.

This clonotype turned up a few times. CDR3 DNA sequence: TGCAGTGCTAGGGCTCACCGGGACCTCAACTACGAGCAGTACTTC. Its translation is CSARAHRDLNYEQYF. The genes are TRBV20-1 and TRBJ2-7, with D perhaps given as TRBD1 or TRBD2 (5 bases each). CDR1 DFQATT and CDR2 SNEGSKA come from the germline V gene (reference sequence). The V end lost 3 bases, the J end lost 3 bases, and 18 bases lay between the germline ends. This CDR3 has 15 amino acids.

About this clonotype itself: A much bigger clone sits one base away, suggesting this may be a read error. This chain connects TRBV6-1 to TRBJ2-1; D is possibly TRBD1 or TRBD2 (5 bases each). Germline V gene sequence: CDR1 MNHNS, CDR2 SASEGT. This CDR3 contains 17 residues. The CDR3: CASSPYVWGSINNEHFF. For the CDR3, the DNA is TGTGCCAGCAGTCCCTACGTCTGGGGGAGTATCAACAATGAGCACTTCTTC.

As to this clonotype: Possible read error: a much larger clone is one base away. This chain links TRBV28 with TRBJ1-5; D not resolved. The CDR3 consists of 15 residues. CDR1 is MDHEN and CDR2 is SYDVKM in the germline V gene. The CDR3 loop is CASSWVGYSNQPQQF. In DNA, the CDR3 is TGTGCCAGCAGTTGGGTGGGTTATAGCAATCAGCCCCAGCAGTTT.

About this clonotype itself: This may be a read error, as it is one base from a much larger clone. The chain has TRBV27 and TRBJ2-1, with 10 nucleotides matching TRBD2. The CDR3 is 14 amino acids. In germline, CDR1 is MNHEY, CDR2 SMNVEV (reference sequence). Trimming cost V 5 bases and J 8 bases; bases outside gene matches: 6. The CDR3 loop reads CASSMTSGRDEQFF. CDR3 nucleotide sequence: TGTGCCAGCAGTATGACTAGCGGGCGGGATGAGCAGTTCTTC.

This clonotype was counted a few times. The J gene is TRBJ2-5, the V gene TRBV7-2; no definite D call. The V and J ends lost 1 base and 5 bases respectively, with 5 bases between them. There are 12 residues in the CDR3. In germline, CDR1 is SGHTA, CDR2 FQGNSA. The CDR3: CASSLGRETQYF. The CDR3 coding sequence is TGTGCCAGCAGCTTAGGAAGGGAGACCCAGTACTTC.

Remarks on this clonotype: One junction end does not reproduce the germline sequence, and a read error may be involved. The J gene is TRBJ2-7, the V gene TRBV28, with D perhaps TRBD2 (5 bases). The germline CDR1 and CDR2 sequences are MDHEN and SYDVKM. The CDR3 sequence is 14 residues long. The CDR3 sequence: CAGSLGGSGYEQYF. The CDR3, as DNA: TGTGCCGGCAGTTTAGGTGGGAGCGGCTACGAGCAGTACTTC.

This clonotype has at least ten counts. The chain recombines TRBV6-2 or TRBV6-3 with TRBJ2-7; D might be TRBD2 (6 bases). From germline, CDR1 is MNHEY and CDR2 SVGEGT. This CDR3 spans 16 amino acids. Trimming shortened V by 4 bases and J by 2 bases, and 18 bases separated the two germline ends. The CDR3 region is CASSFLPLRRAYEQYF. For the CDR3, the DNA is TGTGCCAGCAGTTTCCTCCCCCTCCGGAGGGCCTACGAGCAGTACTTC.

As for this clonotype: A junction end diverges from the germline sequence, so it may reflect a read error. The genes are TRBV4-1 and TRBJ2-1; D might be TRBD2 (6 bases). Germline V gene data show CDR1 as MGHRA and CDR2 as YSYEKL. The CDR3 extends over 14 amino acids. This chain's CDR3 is CASSQDRGGLEQSF. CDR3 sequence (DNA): TGCGCCAGCAGCCAAGATCGCGGAGGGCTTGAGCAGTCCTTC.

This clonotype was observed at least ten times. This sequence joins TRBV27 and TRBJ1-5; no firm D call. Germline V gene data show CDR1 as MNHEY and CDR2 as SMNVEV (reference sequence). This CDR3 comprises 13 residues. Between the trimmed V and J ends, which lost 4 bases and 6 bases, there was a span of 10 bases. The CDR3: CASSWGLGQPQHF. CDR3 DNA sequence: TGTGCCAGCAGTTGGGGTTTGGGTCAGCCCCAGCATTTT.

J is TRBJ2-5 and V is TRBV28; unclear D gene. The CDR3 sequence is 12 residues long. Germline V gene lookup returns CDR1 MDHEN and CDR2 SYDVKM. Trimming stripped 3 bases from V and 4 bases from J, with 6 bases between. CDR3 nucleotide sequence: TGTGCCAGCAGTTTCCCAGGAGAGACCCAGTACTTC. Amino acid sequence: CASSFPGETQYF.

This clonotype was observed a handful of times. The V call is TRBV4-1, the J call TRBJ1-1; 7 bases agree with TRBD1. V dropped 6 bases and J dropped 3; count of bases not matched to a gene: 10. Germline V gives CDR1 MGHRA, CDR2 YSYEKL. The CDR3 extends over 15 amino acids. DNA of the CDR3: TGCGCCAGCAGACAGGGGAGAAGCGGGTACACTGAAGCTTTCTTT. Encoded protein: CASRQGRSGYTEAFF.

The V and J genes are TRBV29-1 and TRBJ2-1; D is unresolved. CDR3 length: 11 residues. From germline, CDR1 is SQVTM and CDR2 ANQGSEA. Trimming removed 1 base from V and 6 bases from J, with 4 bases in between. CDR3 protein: CSVEGVNEQFF. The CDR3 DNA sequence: TGCAGCGTTGAAGGGGTCAATGAGCAGTTCTTC.

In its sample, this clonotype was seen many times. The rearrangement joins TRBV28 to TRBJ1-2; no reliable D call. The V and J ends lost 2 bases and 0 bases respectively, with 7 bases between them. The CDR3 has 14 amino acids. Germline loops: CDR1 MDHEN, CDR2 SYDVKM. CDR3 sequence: CASSLRQTNYGYTF. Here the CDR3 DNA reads TGTGCCAGCAGTTTACGGCAGACTAACTATGGCTACACCTTC.

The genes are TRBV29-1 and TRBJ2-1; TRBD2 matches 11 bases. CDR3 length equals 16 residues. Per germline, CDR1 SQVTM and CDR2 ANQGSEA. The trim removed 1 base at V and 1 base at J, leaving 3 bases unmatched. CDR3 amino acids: CSVEGSSGRSYNEQFF. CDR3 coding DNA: TGCAGCGTTGAAGGGTCTAGCGGGAGGTCCTACAATGAGCAGTTCTTC.